This T cell receptor beta chain was found in a study of blood T cell repertoires in COVID-19. Profiling relied on immunoSEQ multiplex PCR, and the TCRdb table lists in-frame clones only, not all of them. The repertoire holds around 230,000 clones, with around 88% as singletons. V lost 3 bases and J lost 1; bases outside the gene matches: 2. Germline values: CDR1 LNHDA, CDR2 SQIVND (reference sequence). CDR3 length: 15 residues. V gene TRBV19 combines with J gene TRBJ2-2, with 7 bases that match TRBD2. The TCR originated in a woman in her forties with acute COVID-19. Sequences were obtained from PBMCs or T cells enriched from blood (not recorded which). CDR3 DNA: TGTGCCAGTAGTATGACTAGCTTGAACACCGGGGAGCTGTTTTTT. Protein: CASSMTSLNTGELFF.